The 10 T cell receptor beta chains presented below share a single source sample, sequenced in a study of T cell repertoires in cytomegalovirus infection. TCRdb processed the reads anew with MiXCR; each CDR3 protein has one entry. The sample consists of 630,000 or so distinct CDR3 sequences, more than 20% of them appearing once. The specimen was CD8+ T cells from PBMCs. Every receptor here comes from a human donor in good health (CMV status not recorded). Some clones in this sample may be carry-over from other donors' samples.

This clonotype was seen at least ten times. This chain connects TRBV7-2 to TRBJ2-7; no clear D. The CDR3 spans 13 residues. Trimming took 5 bases from V and 2 from J, leaving 10 bases between them. From germline, CDR1 is SGHTA and CDR2 FQGNSA. Here the CDR3 DNA reads TGTGCCAGCAGCAACGGGCCAACCTACGAGCAGTACGTC. Amino acids: CASSNGPTYEQYV.

As regards this clonotype: This may stem from a read error, because a much larger clone lies one nucleotide away. No conserved phenylalanine or tryptophan is present at the end of the CDR3, so a read error is the likely explanation. CDR3 nucleotide sequence: TGTGCCAGCAGACCAGATTACCCGCTAGCGGGGAACTACAATGAGCAGTTCGTC. It yields the protein CASRPDYPLAGNYNEQFV. The gene calls are TRBV6-2 or TRBV6-3 and TRBJ2-1; 9 nucleotides align to TRBD2. V lost 6 bases, J lost 3 bases, and 15 bases stayed unmatched. The CDR3 has 18 residues. Germline lookup yields CDR1 MNHEY and CDR2 SVGEGT.

This clonotype was recorded many times. The chain uses TRBV12-3 or TRBV12-4 and TRBJ1-1; tentative D call: TRBD1 (6 bases). V was clipped by 6 bases and J by 8 bases, with 10 bases between them. This CDR3 region has 11 residues. The DNA for the CDR3 is TGTGCCAGCAGCCCTGGGACAGAAGCTTTCTTT. Its translation: CASSPGTEAFF.

The chain uses TRBV7-3 and TRBJ2-3, with a tentative D call TRBD2 (7 bases). Germline CDR1 reads SGHTA; CDR2 reads FQGTGA. V was trimmed by 3 bases and J by 1 base, leaving 23 bases between them. The CDR3 is 19 residues long. The CDR3 loop reads CASSFPEEGGIIGTDTQYF. CDR3 sequence (DNA): TGTGCCAGCAGCTTCCCGGAAGAGGGGGGGATTATCGGCACAGATACGCAGTATTTT.

This clonotype was counted ten times or more. The rearrangement uses TRBV18 and TRBJ2-1; no clear D gene. The CDR3 is 15 residues long. V lost 2 bases to trimming and J lost 0 bases, with 8 bases between them. Germline V lookup: CDR1 KGHSH, CDR2 LQKENI. The CDR3 DNA follows: TGTGCCAGCTCACCAGCGTTTAGCTCCTACAATGAGCAGTTCTTC. Translating gives CASSPAFSSYNEQFF.

The chain combines TRBV7-9 with TRBJ1-3, with D tentatively TRBD1 (6 bases). This CDR3 is 14 amino acids long. Trimming stripped 5 bases from V and 2 bases from J, with 10 bases between. Germline CDR1 reads SEHNR; CDR2 reads FQNEAQ (reference sequence). The CDR3 protein is CASSGGQTGNTIYF. CDR3 bases: TGTGCCAGCAGCGGGGGACAAACTGGAAACACCATATATTTT.

The rearrangement uses TRBV10-3 and TRBJ1-1; the D is unclear. The CDR3 consists of 14 residues. Germline CDR1 and CDR2: ENHRY and SYGVKD. V dropped 4 bases and J dropped 1 base, with 10 bases sitting between them. CDR3 in DNA: TGTGCCATCAGTGCCGGAAGAGAGAACACTGAAGCTTTCTTT. As protein: CAISAGRENTEAFF.

The J gene is TRBJ2-7, the V gene TRBV6-2 or TRBV6-3; 8 nucleotides line up with TRBD2. The germline CDR1 and CDR2 sequences are MNHEY and SVGEGT. V shed 4 bases, J shed 3 bases, and the junction held 8 bases outside the gene matches. This CDR3 is 15 amino acids long. This CDR3 is CASSSPGLGVYEQYV. The CDR3 DNA follows: TGTGCCAGCAGTTCACCGGGACTAGGGGTCTACGAGCAGTACGTC.

There are many counts of this clonotype. The chain joins TRBV11-3 to TRBJ2-1, with 8 bases that match TRBD2. Germline V gene lookup returns CDR1 SGHNT and CDR2 YENEEA. This CDR3 has 17 residues. Trimming cost V 1 base and J 8 bases; bases outside gene matches: 13. CDR3 in DNA: TGTGCCAGCAGCTTAGGGTCCGGGAGGGGCCCTGGGTATGAGCAGTTCTTC. This codes for CASSLGSGRGPGYEQFF.

This clonotype was seen only a few times. Written as DNA, the CDR3 is TGCGCCAGCAGCCAAGACGTTGCGGAAGACACCATATATTTT. Its translation: CASSQDVAEDTIYF. The chain couples TRBV4-3 to TRBJ1-3; no definite D call. Trimming left V 0 bases short and J 8 bases short, with 11 bases between. In germline, CDR1 is LGHNA, CDR2 YSLEER. There are 14 residues in the CDR3.